This TCR beta chain was recovered during a study of T cells in women clearing cervical HPV infection. Produced via immunoSEQ multiplex PCR; TCRdb's table is partial and in-frame only. Its table records about 35,000 clones. From germline, CDR1 is SGHAT and CDR2 FQDESV (reference sequence). The CDR3 extends over 15 amino acids. V was trimmed by 8 bases and J by 5 bases, leaving 20 bases between them. Turning to this clone: Coverage ceases 3 residues before the CDR3 finishes, and the germline J gene fills in the end.

The receptor was derived from a woman aged 18 to 75 with a cervical HPV16 infection that either progressed to CIN3+ or cleared (not recorded which). The sequencing sample was made of blood buffy coat. The gene calls are TRBV11-1 and TRBJ2-3; D call uncertain. The DNA read from the CDR3 is TGTGCCAGCCCTCCTAGGCGGAAGCGCCGAGATACG. Translation: CASPPRRKRRDT. The entire CDR3 is CASPPRRKRRDTQYF.